This T cell receptor (beta chain) emerged from a study of blood T cells in healthy people across ages. Turning to the study itself: Template switching captured about one barcoded beta molecule per two T cells. General observations from the study: Possibly, changes in expanded clonotypes were confounded because donor CMV status was unknown. Fewer expanded clones and more diversity marked long-lived versus aged donors.

Germline lookup yields CDR1 LGHNT and CDR2 FRNRAP. The V segment lost 5 bases and the J segment 0 bases; nucleotides outside the gene matches: 4. There are 15 residues in the CDR3. In its sample, this clonotype was seen a few times. Its antigen is as yet unknown. The authors ran a second PCR of 7 to 11 cycles using a sample-barcoded 5' primer and a J-beta primer mix. Every single cDNA molecule received a tag from a template-switch adaptor with 12 random nucleotides. TCRdb independently ran MiXCR on the 5' RACE reads; one entry per CDR3 protein. Counted here are 450,000 to 700,000 distinct CDR3 sequences, 25% to 30% occurring once; the ten biggest clones make up approximately 18%.

The sequencing sample was made of blood. This sequence originates from a woman in her 70s in good health. The rearrangement joins TRBV12-5 to TRBJ1-3; 7 nucleotides agree with TRBD1. The CDR3 loop reads CASGTGQSSGNTIYF. CDR3 sequence (DNA): TGTGCTAGTGGTACGGGACAGTCCTCTGGAAACACCATATATTTT.